The T cell receptor (beta chain) under discussion was sequenced for a study of Tregs in tolerant kidney transplant recipients. TCRdb's copy holds only in-frame clones and misses some; the assay was immunoSEQ multiplex PCR. The sample has more than 90,000 clones; roughly 92% are singletons. The CDR3 sequence is 15 residues long. Trimming cost V 2 bases and J 0 bases, with 8 bases left between them. The germline gives CDR1 MNHNS, CDR2 SASEGT. The source of this sequence is a human donor in good health. Sequenced material: CD4+ T cells from blood. The chain joins TRBV6-1 to TRBJ2-1; no definite D call. The CDR3, as DNA: TGTGCCAGCAGTGAACTTAGTATCTCCTACAATGAGCAGTTCTTC. It translates to CASSELSISYNEQFF.